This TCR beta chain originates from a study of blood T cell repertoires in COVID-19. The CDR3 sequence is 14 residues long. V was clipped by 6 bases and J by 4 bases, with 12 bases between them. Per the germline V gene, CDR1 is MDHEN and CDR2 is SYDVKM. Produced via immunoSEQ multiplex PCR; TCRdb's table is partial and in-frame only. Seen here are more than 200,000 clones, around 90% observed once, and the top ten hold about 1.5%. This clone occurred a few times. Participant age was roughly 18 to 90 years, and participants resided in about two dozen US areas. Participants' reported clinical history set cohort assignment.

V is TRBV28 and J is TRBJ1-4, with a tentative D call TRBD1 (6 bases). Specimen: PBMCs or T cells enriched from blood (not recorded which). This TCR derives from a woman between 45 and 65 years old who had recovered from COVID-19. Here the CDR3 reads CASRETGNNEKLFF. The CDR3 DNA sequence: TGTGCCAGCAGGGAGACAGGAAATAATGAAAAACTGTTTTTT.